These 17 T cell receptor beta chains were sequenced from one sample in a study of blood T cells in healthy people across ages. Alongside a J-beta primer mix, a sample-barcoded 5' primer served in a second PCR lasting about 7 to 12 cycles. MiXCR, run by TCRdb on the 5' RACE reads, gives a single entry per CDR3 protein. The table lists over a million distinct CDR3 sequences, under 45% of them singletons. Sequencing was done on a sample of blood. The receptors come from a woman aged 60-75 years in good health.

The rearrangement joins TRBV6-1 to TRBJ2-5; D may match TRBD1 or TRBD2 (6 bases each). CDR3 length equals 16 residues. V was trimmed by 0 bases and J by 4 bases, leaving 15 bases between them. Germline V gives CDR1 MNHNS, CDR2 SASEGT. In DNA form, the CDR3 reads TGTGCCAGCAGTGAAGCACCGGGGGCGCGCCTAGAGACCCAGTACTTC. Its translation is CASSEAPGARLETQYF.

DNA for the CDR3: TGTGCCAGCAGCGATGGGACAGGGAGTAATGAGCAGTTCTTC. Its protein is CASSDGTGSNEQFF. The gene calls are TRBV9 and TRBJ2-1, with 9 bases aligning to TRBD1. This CDR3 is built from 14 residues. CDR1 is SGDLS, CDR2 YYNGEE, per germline. Trimming cost V 3 bases and J 7 bases; bases outside gene matches: 5.

The V and J genes are TRBV5-1 and TRBJ2-7; possibly TRBD2 for D (6 bases). This CDR3 spans 15 amino acids. The germline gives CDR1 SGHRS, CDR2 YFSETQ. Trimming stripped 1 base from V and 0 bases from J, with 11 bases between. This CDR3 is CASSLFREPSYEQYF. The CDR3 DNA sequence: TGCGCCAGCAGCTTGTTTCGGGAGCCCTCCTACGAGCAGTACTTC.

This clonotype has a handful of counts. The chain has TRBV9 and TRBJ2-1; D not resolved. The CDR3 contains 15 residues. Trimming cost V 3 bases and J 0 bases, with 10 bases left between them. Looked up from germline, CDR1 is SGDLS and CDR2 is YYNGEE. In DNA, the CDR3 is TGTGCCAGCAGCGCTCTATCGAGCTCCTACAATGAGCAGTTCTTC. This encodes CASSALSSSYNEQFF.

This chain links TRBV4-2 with TRBJ2-7, with 9 bases matching TRBD1. The CDR3 covers 13 residues. The J segment lost 6 bases and the V segment lost 2 bases, leaving 2 bases of the junction unmatched. Germline values: CDR1 LGHNA, CDR2 YNFKEQ. The CDR3 bases are TGTGCCAGCAGCCAAAACAGGGGGCGCGAGCAGTACTTC. Protein: CASSQNRGREQYF.

This clonotype has only one observation. The chain links TRBV7-9 to TRBJ1-1; TRBD1 aligns across 7 bases. Losses at the gene ends were 6 bases for V and 0 bases for J; bases not matched to a gene: 4. Germline assignment: CDR1 SEHNR and CDR2 FQNEAQ (reference sequence). CDR3 length equals 14 residues. CDR3 region: CASRNTGVNTEAFF. CDR3 sequence (DNA): TGTGCCAGCAGGAATACAGGGGTGAACACTGAAGCTTTCTTT.

With regard to this clonotype: A much larger clone differs by one base, so this may be a read error. The chain uses TRBV5-8 and TRBJ1-2; tentative D call: TRBD1 (5 bases). V lost 6 bases to trimming and J lost 2 bases, with 11 bases between them. Germline V gene lookup returns CDR1 SGHTS and CDR2 YDEGEE. There are 13 residues in the CDR3. CDR3 sequence: CASIRDSNYGYTF. DNA for the CDR3: TGTGCCAGCATCCGTGACAGCAACTATGGCTACACCTTC.

This rearrangement joins TRBV10-1 to TRBJ2-2; D may be TRBD2 (6 bases). CDR3 size: 16 residues. Germline V gene data show CDR1 as WNHNN and CDR2 as SYGVQD (reference sequence). Trimming removed 3 bases from V and 0 bases from J, with 11 bases in between. DNA of the CDR3: TGCGCCAGCAGTGAAGCTGGACTACCGAACACCGGGGAGCTGTTTTTT. Translating it yields CASSEAGLPNTGELFF.

The CDR3 DNA is TGTGCCAGCTCACCACGGGCGCAGGAGTACAATGAGCAGTTCTTC. Translating it yields CASSPRAQEYNEQFF. V gene TRBV18 combines with J gene TRBJ2-1; no firm D call. Per germline, CDR1 KGHSH and CDR2 LQKENI. Trimming pared 1 base from V and 4 bases from J, leaving 11 bases between. There are 15 residues in the CDR3.

The rearrangement joins TRBV12-3 or TRBV12-4 to TRBJ1-2; 7 bases match TRBD1. The ends lost 6 bases at V and 4 bases at J; junction bases unmatched: 8. This CDR3 spans 14 amino acids. CDR3 nucleotides: TGTGCCAGCAGCTCCCTACAGGGGTCCTATGGCTACACCTTC. This translates into CASSSLQGSYGYTF.

The chain employs TRBV11-2 and TRBJ1-6; D gene ambiguous. The V and J ends lost 1 base and 5 bases respectively, with 9 bases between them. CDR3 length equals 15 residues. Germline V gene sequence: CDR1 SGHAT, CDR2 FQNNGV. CDR3 protein: CASSLVGQNNSPLHF. The CDR3 DNA is TGTGCCAGCAGCTTAGTCGGTCAGAATAATTCACCCCTCCACTTT.

Comments on this clonotype: This could be a read error, since a much larger clone is one nucleotide away. The V gene is TRBV27, the J gene TRBJ1-4; D is uncertain. CDR1 and CDR2 from the germline V gene are MNHEY and SMNVEV (reference sequence). The CDR3 contains 16 residues. As DNA, the CDR3 is TGTGCCAGCAGTTCTAGCCTATGGGTCCCTAATGGAAAACTGTTTTTT. This codes for CASSSSLWVPNGKLFF.

The J gene is TRBJ2-1, the V gene TRBV7-8; D is perhaps TRBD1 (6 bases). V dropped 6 bases and J dropped 5 bases, with 14 bases sitting between them. CDR1 SGHVS and CDR2 FQNEAQ come from the germline V gene. The CDR3 covers 14 residues. The CDR3 loop reads CASSSPGHNNEQFF. DNA of the CDR3: TGTGCCAGCAGTTCCCCGGGACACAACAATGAGCAGTTCTTC.

V usage is TRBV4-1 and J usage is TRBJ2-3; the match to TRBD2 covers 10 bases. J was trimmed by 6 bases and V by 0 bases; bases with no gene match: 9. Germline V gene sequence: CDR1 MGHRA, CDR2 YSYEKL. The CDR3 covers 17 residues. The CDR3 reads CASSQESSGSVSDTQYF. Here the CDR3 DNA reads TGCGCCAGCAGCCAAGAATCTAGCGGGAGCGTTTCCGATACGCAGTATTTT.

There are many counts of this clonotype. This chain connects TRBV29-1 to TRBJ1-2, with D uncertain. From germline, CDR1 is SQVTM and CDR2 ANQGSEA. The V end lost 4 bases, the J end lost 7 bases, and 7 bases lay between the germline ends. There are 10 residues in the CDR3. Here the CDR3 DNA reads TGCAGCGTTGCGGACGGTGGCTACACCTTC. It yields the protein CSVADGGYTF.

The sample holds a few counts of this clonotype. This rearrangement joins TRBV2 to TRBJ1-5, with D maybe TRBD1 (5 bases). The V end was cut by 6 bases, the J end by 6 bases, with 12 bases between. The CDR3 sequence is 13 residues long. Germline CDR1 and CDR2: SNHLY and FYNNEI. CDR3 nucleotides: TGTGCCAGCAGAGGGCAGGGCACTCAGCCCCAGCATTTT. This gives the protein CASRGQGTQPQHF.

This clonotype occurred once. At one end the junction does not follow the germline gene, possibly because of a read error. The V and J genes are TRBV7-7 and TRBJ2-1; TRBD2 matches 9 bases. Germline V gives CDR1 SSHAT, CDR2 FNYEAQ (reference sequence). The CDR3 covers 15 residues. The CDR3 spells CASSSGLAAFDEQFF. CDR3 bases: TGTGCTAGCAGCTCGGGACTAGCAGCCTTCGATGAGCAGTTCTTC.